This T cell receptor (beta chain) emerged from a study of shared clonotypes between healthy human individuals. Whole-study findings and limits: Clonotype sharing among donors was expected to depend on sequencing depth.

Genomic DNA of every subset was divided equally among multiple immunoSEQ plates. The sorted-subset replicate PCRs were given around 200 ng DNA, which is 30,000 to 35,000 T cell genomes. Method: immunoSEQ multiplex PCR; TCRdb's copy keeps in-frame clones and lacks some. This table holds roughly 1,600,000 clones, 98% found once. Germline V lookup: CDR1 SQVTM, CDR2 ANQGSEA. The CDR3 runs 15 residues. V shed 1 base, J shed 1 base, and the junction held 2 bases outside the gene matches. With respect to this clone: Its antigen is not identified.

Material: naive CD4+ T cells sorted from blood. Subset defined: CD45RA+ positively selected. The chain is built from TRBV29-1 and TRBJ2-7, with 12 bases fitting TRBD2. This TCR was sampled from a man aged 25 to 40 in good health. CDR3 DNA sequence: TGCAGCGTTGAAGCCCTAGCGGGAGGGTCCTACGAGCAGTACTTC. Translating gives CSVEALAGGSYEQYF.